A single sample is the source of the 25 T cell receptor beta chains below, sequenced in a study of cytomegalovirus exposure and HLA in healthy donors. The PCR used 60 Vbeta and 13 Jbeta primers. Only in-frame clones appear in the TCRdb table, and some are missing; sequencing was by immunoSEQ multiplex PCR. The sample holds tens of thousands of clones; about three quarters are singletons and the top ten take less than 3.5%. The material sequenced was PBMCs. The receptors were sampled from a woman in her twenties or thirties in good health and CMV-seronegative.

The chain couples TRBV4-2 to TRBJ2-3, with 10 bases lining up with TRBD2. The CDR3 is made up of 16 amino acids. After removal of 1 base from V and 4 bases from J, the junction contained 5 bases not matched to a gene. The V gene's germline CDR1 is LGHNA and CDR2 YNFKEQ. The CDR3 region is CASSQVSLAGADTQYF. The CDR3 DNA sequence: TGTGCCAGCAGCCAAGTCTCCCTAGCGGGGGCAGATACGCAGTATTTT.

This sequence joins TRBV5-6 and TRBJ2-2, with 8 bases lining up with TRBD2. After removal of 0 bases from V and 1 base from J, the junction contained 2 bases not matched to a gene. CDR1 SGHDT and CDR2 YYEEEE come from the germline V gene. CDR3 length: 16 amino acids. This CDR3 reads CASSLGLAGNTGELFF. Written as DNA, the CDR3 is TGTGCCAGCAGCTTGGGGCTAGCGGGGAACACCGGGGAGCTGTTTTTT.

This clone was seen more than once but under ten times. The CDR3 spells CASGLMGQPQHF. The CDR3 bases are TGTGCCAGTGGGCTAATGGGTCAGCCCCAGCATTTT. The chain couples TRBV19 to TRBJ1-5, with D uncertain. This CDR3 has 12 amino acids. V was cut by 8 bases and J by 6 bases, with 11 bases left in between. CDR1 and CDR2 (germline): LNHDA, SQIVND (reference sequence).

Turning to this clone: Other DNA sequences in this sample translate to the same CDR3. The V call is TRBV6-5, the J call TRBJ2-7; a weak D match, TRBD2 (5 bases). Germline values: CDR1 MNHEY, CDR2 SVGAGI. This CDR3 is 14 amino acids long. Between the trimmed V and J ends, which lost 2 bases and 3 bases, there was a span of 11 bases. The CDR3 DNA sequence: TGTGCCAGCAGTTACCTAGCCGGAAGCTACGAGCAGTACTTC. Its protein product is CASSYLAGSYEQYF.

This clone was detected only once. The chain carries TRBV14 and TRBJ2-5, with a possible D match to TRBD1 (6 bases). V lost 1 base and J lost 5, with 17 bases in between. This CDR3 region has 16 residues. Germline values: CDR1 SGHDN, CDR2 FVKESK. Written as DNA, the CDR3 is TGTGCCAGCAGCCAAGGGGCCTCACAGGGAAGGGAGACCCAGTACTTC. It specifies CASSQGASQGRETQYF.

The genes are TRBV7-9 and TRBJ1-1; TRBD1 agrees at 7 bases. The V segment lost 3 bases and the J segment 4 bases; nucleotides outside the gene matches: 8. The CDR3 has 15 amino acids. Germline CDR1 and CDR2: SEHNR and FQNEAQ (reference sequence). CDR3 amino acids: CASSLTGKTPTEAFF. The CDR3 DNA sequence: TGTGCCAGCAGCTTGACAGGGAAGACCCCCACTGAAGCTTTCTTT.

The chain links TRBV28 to TRBJ1-2, with D unresolved. This CDR3 is built from 13 residues. Trimming left V 4 bases short and J 8 bases short, with 14 bases between. Germline V CDR1 and CDR2: MDHEN, SYDVKM. CDR3 nucleotide sequence: TGTGCCAGCAGTTCCTCGGACTACCAGGGCTACACCTTC. It translates to CASSSSDYQGYTF.

The V gene is TRBV15, the J gene TRBJ1-5; no firm D call. CDR3 size: 13 residues. The V gene's germline CDR1 is LNHNV and CDR2 YYDKDF (reference sequence). V dropped 0 bases and J dropped 4 bases, with 4 bases sitting between them. CDR3: CATSRDLNQPQHF. CDR3 bases: TGTGCCACCAGCAGAGATCTAAATCAGCCCCAGCATTTT.

V and J are TRBV14 and TRBJ1-4; no definite D call. The CDR3 is 16 amino acids. Germline-derived CDR1 and CDR2 are SGHDN and FVKESK. Between the trimmed V and J ends, which lost 0 bases and 1 base, there was a span of 9 bases. CDR3 sequence: CASSQERRQTNEKLFF. The CDR3, as DNA: TGTGCCAGCAGCCAAGAAAGGCGGCAAACTAATGAAAAACTGTTTTTT.

This chain uses TRBV30 with TRBJ1-1, with a weak D call TRBD1 (5 bases). This CDR3 is 17 amino acids long. V lost 1 base and J lost 0, with 18 bases in between. Per the germline V gene, CDR1 is GTSNPN and CDR2 is SVGIG (reference sequence). CDR3 sequence: CAWSEIPRATLNTEAFF. The CDR3 DNA reads as TGTGCCTGGAGTGAAATTCCCAGGGCCACTTTGAACACTGAAGCTTTCTTT.

The chain combines TRBV7-9 with TRBJ1-5; D gene uncertain. This CDR3 contains 17 residues. Germline CDR1 reads SEHNR; CDR2 reads FQNEAQ (reference sequence). Trimming removed 1 base from V and 1 base from J, with 14 bases in between. CDR3 sequence reads: CASSLVEGMRSNQPQHF. CDR3 nucleotides: TGTGCCAGCAGCTTAGTTGAGGGAATGAGGAGCAATCAGCCCCAGCATTTT. The whole variable domain, filled in from reference TRBV7-9 and TRBJ1-5, reads DTGVSQNPRHKITKRGQNVTFRCDPISEHNRLYWYRQTLGQGPEFLTYFQNEAQLEKSRLLSDRFSAERPKGSFSTLEIQRTEQGDSAMYLCASSLVEGMRSNQPQHFGDGTRLSIL.

The gene calls are TRBV28 and TRBJ1-2; no reliable D call. The CDR3 has 13 amino acids. CDR1 is MDHEN and CDR2 is SYDVKM in the germline V gene. The V end lost 2 bases, the J end lost 14 bases, and 18 bases lay between the germline ends. The CDR3 sequence: CASSLGGLPIRTF. The CDR3 DNA sequence: TGTGCCAGCAGTTTAGGCGGCCTTCCCATCCGGACCTTC.

There are a few counts of this clone. Other DNA sequences in this sample translate to the same CDR3. This chain uses TRBV5-1 with TRBJ2-7, with 7 bases identical to TRBD1. Germline lookup yields CDR1 SGHRS and CDR2 YFSETQ. The ends lost 0 bases at V and 4 bases at J; junction bases unmatched: 4. The CDR3 has 14 residues. CDR3: CASSLGDRAYEQYF. In nucleotides, the CDR3 is TGCGCCAGCAGCTTGGGGGACAGAGCTTACGAGCAGTACTTC.

This clone was observed a few times. The sample holds other DNA sequences that translate to the same CDR3. The V call is TRBV9, the J call TRBJ2-7, with a tentative D call TRBD2 (5 bases). This CDR3 comprises 14 residues. The V and J ends lost 3 bases and 4 bases respectively, with 14 bases between them. CDR1 and CDR2 from the germline V gene are SGDLS and YYNGEE. Written as DNA, the CDR3 is TGTGCCAGCAGCGCCGGCCTAGGACTTTACGAGCAGTACTTC. Amino acids: CASSAGLGLYEQYF.

The chain carries TRBV4-1 and TRBJ2-3; a possible D gene is TRBD2 (6 bases). The CDR3 consists of 15 residues. Trimming cost V 0 bases and J 2 bases, with 9 bases left between them. The germline V gene has CDR1 MGHRA and CDR2 YSYEKL. CDR3 DNA sequence: TGCGCCAGCAGCCAAGATCCGCGGGACACAGATACGCAGTATTTT. This codes for CASSQDPRDTDTQYF.

The table lists this clone with a count of one. In DNA, the CDR3 is TGCGCCAGCAGCACTAGCGGGGTTCAGTACTTC. Protein product: CASSTSGVQYF. V is TRBV5-1 and J is TRBJ2-7, with TRBD2 matching 10 bases. CDR3 length: 11 residues. Losses at the gene ends were 4 bases for V and 10 bases for J; bases not matched to a gene: 2. Germline CDR1 is SGHRS and CDR2 is YFSETQ.

In its sample, this clone was seen a few times. The chain uses TRBV5-4 and TRBJ1-4; D not certain. The CDR3 loop spans 13 amino acids. V dropped 0 bases and J dropped 8 bases, with 8 bases sitting between them. Germline CDR1 SGHNT, CDR2 YYREEE (reference sequence). In nucleotides, the CDR3 is TGTGCCAGCAGCTTGGGGGGAGGCGAAAAACTGTTTTTT. Its translation: CASSLGGGEKLFF.

This clone was picked up a small number of times. The chain has TRBV5-1 and TRBJ1-2; 9 nucleotides line up with TRBD1. Germline CDR1 is SGHRS and CDR2 is YFSETQ. The CDR3 covers 14 residues. The V segment lost 0 bases and the J segment 8 bases; nucleotides outside the gene matches: 5. The CDR3 spells CASSLGDRDGGYTF. Written as DNA, the CDR3 is TGCGCCAGCAGCTTGGGGGACAGGGACGGCGGCTACACCTTC.

The chain is built from TRBV27 and TRBJ1-6; no reliable D call. This CDR3 comprises 13 residues. V was pared by 3 bases and J by 6 bases, with 6 bases between. In germline, CDR1 is MNHEY, CDR2 SMNVEV (reference sequence). This CDR3 is CASSFSRNSPLHF. DNA for the CDR3: TGTGCCAGCAGTTTCTCGCGTAATTCACCCCTCCACTTT.

The genes are TRBV4-1 and TRBJ2-7; D remains unclear. The germline V and J ends were trimmed by 0 bases and 3 bases, with 15 bases remaining between them. This CDR3 has 16 residues. Looked up from germline, CDR1 is MGHRA and CDR2 is YSYEKL. The CDR3 DNA follows: TGCGCCAGCAGCCAAGATCTGGCACAGAGATACTACGAGCAGTACTTC. Translating gives CASSQDLAQRYYEQYF.

In regard to this clone: At one end the junction does not follow the germline gene, possibly because of a read error. This rearrangement joins TRBV6-5 to TRBJ2-3, with D possibly TRBD2 on 5 matching bases. This CDR3 contains 15 residues. Germline V lookup: CDR1 MNHEY, CDR2 SVGAGI. The CDR3: CASAPRTYSTDAQYF. The CDR3 bases are TGTGCCAGCGCCCCCAGGACTTACAGCACAGATGCGCAGTATTTT.

The rearrangement links TRBV27 to TRBJ2-2; 10 bases align to TRBD2. Trimming took 8 bases from V and 4 from J; bases not matched to a gene: 7. Germline CDR1 and CDR2: MNHEY and SMNVEV (reference sequence). CDR3 length: 15 residues. The CDR3 DNA reads as TGTGCCAGCGGATATACTAGCGGGGCCACCGGGGAGCTGTTTTTT. Translating gives CASGYTSGATGELFF.

The chain combines TRBV30 with TRBJ2-1, with D possibly matching TRBD1 (7 bases). The germline V gene has CDR1 GTSNPN and CDR2 SVGIG (reference sequence). Trimming stripped 3 bases from V and 8 bases from J, with 14 bases between. The length of the CDR3 is 13 residues. CDR3: CAWREGAEYEQFF. CDR3 nucleotides: TGTGCCTGGAGGGAGGGGGCCGAATATGAGCAGTTCTTC. The variable domain in full, with the rest retrieved from reference TRBV30 and TRBJ2-1, is SQTIHQWPATLVQPVGSPLSLECTVEGTSNPNLYWYRQAAGRGLQLLFYSVGIGQISSEVPQNLSASRPQDRQFILSSKKLLLSDSGFYLCAWREGAEYEQFFGPGTRLTVL.

This sequence joins TRBV2 and TRBJ1-5, with D hard to call. The CDR3 runs 12 residues. The ends were cut back, 7 bases at V and 5 bases at J, with 9 bases in the middle. CDR1 and CDR2 from the germline V gene are SNHLY and FYNNEI. The CDR3 DNA sequence: TGTGCCAGCACTAGTACACATCAGCCCCAGCATTTT. Encoded protein: CASTSTHQPQHF.

This clone was counted a single time. The rearrangement links TRBV20-1 to TRBJ2-1, with D possibly matching TRBD1 (6 bases). CDR3 length equals 11 residues. The germline CDR1 and CDR2 sequences are DFQATT and SNEGSKA (reference sequence). The V end lost 1 base, the J end lost 10 bases, and 8 bases lay between the germline ends. CDR3: CSARVDREQFF. CDR3 sequence (DNA): TGCAGTGCTAGAGTTGACAGGGAGCAGTTCTTC.